This T cell receptor beta chain was observed in a study of T cell repertoires in aging, cancer and after chemotherapy. The CDR3 totals 14 residues. The germline gives CDR1 MNHEY, CDR2 SVGEGT. The trim removed 10 bases at V and 1 base at J, leaving 7 bases unmatched. Peripheral blood genomic DNA, not sorted cells or RNA, was the template. TRB rearrangements spanning V, D and J were amplified using mixed TRB-A/B primers. Using its own MiXCR run on the multiplex PCR reads, TCRdb lists one record per CDR3 protein. Here the sample spans roughly 7,000 distinct CDR3 sequences, 35% to 45% being singletons. Sequencing used blood. This sequence joins TRBV6-2 or TRBV6-3 and TRBJ2-3; 8 bases line up with TRBD2. This sequence was found in a human donor in good health. CDR3 sequence: CATSAGAGTDTQYF. CDR3 nucleotides: TGTGCCACCTCAGCGGGGGCGGGCACAGATACGCAGTATTTT.